Reported below is one TCR beta chain. Its target is not known. This entry comes from a study of post-analysis software for immune sequencing data. On the study more broadly: As for disease course, relapsing-remitting, secondary progressive and progressive-relapsing multiple sclerosis were all included. General study points: With TRBV5-6, TRBV5-1 and TRBV20-1 included, about five TRBV segments were more frequent in patients than in controls.

Trimming left V 0 bases short and J 0 bases short, with 12 bases between. The CDR3 is 16 amino acids. Per the germline V gene, CDR1 is DFQATT and CDR2 is SNEGSKA (reference sequence). TCR beta libraries were prepared from cDNA with unique molecular identifiers. Each CDR3 protein is one row after TCRdb ran MiXCR on the PCR reads. The top ten hold about an eighth of the sample, which has a few hundred thousand distinct CDR3 sequences, roughly 36% seen once. This sequence originates from a girl aged 10 to 17 with multiple sclerosis. What was sequenced was blood. The chain links TRBV20-1 to TRBJ1-5; D gene ambiguous. The CDR3 region is CSARDSFQVSNQPQHF. CDR3 coding DNA: TGCAGTGCTAGAGATTCATTCCAGGTTAGCAATCAGCCCCAGCATTTT.